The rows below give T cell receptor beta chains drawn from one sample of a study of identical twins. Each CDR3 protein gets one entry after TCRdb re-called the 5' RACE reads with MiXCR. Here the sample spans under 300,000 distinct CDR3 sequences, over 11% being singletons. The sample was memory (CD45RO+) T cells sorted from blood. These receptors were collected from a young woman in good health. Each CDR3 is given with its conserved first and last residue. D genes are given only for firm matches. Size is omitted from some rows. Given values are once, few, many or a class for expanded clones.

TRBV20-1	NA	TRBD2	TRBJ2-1	TGCAGTGCCCCCTATCGACTAGCGGGGGGGAATGAGCAGTTCTTC	CSAPYRLAGGNEQFF
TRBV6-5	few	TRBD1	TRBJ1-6	TGTGCCAGCAGTTACAGGACAGGGAATTCACCCCTCCACTTT	CASSYRTGNSPLHF
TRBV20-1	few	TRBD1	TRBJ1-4	TGCAGTGCCTCGACAGGGAATCATGAAAAACTGTTTTTT	CSASTGNHEKLFF
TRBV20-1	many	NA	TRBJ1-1	TGCAGTGCCGAACGTCAGGGGTACACTGAAGCTTTCTTT	CSAERQGYTEAFF
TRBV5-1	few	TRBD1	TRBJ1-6	TGCGCCAGCAGCACCGGGACAGTAGGTTCACCCCTCCACTTT	CASSTGTVGSPLHF
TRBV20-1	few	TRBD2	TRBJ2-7	TGCAGTGCTAGGGCCGGACTAGCGGGCTCCTACGAGCAGTACTTC	CSARAGLAGSYEQYF
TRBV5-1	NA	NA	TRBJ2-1	TGCGCCAGCACCCCGGGCGCAGGCCGCTCCTACAATGAGCAGTTCTTC	CASTPGAGRSYNEQFF
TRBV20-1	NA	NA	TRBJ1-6	TGCAGTGCTAGAGGACCCTATAATTCACCCCTCCACTTT	CSARGPYNSPLHF
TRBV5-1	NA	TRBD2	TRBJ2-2	TGCGCCAGCAGCTTGCGCGGGGGTCCGAACACCGGGGAGCTGTTTTTT	CASSLRGGPNTGELFF
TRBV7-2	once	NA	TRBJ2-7	TGTGCCAGCAGCTCGCAGGGGGGCTTGAGGTCCTACGAGCAGTACTTC	CASSSQGGLRSYEQYF
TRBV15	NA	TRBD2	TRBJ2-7	TGTGCCACCAGCAGTCGCCCCCGCGGGGGACTCTACGAGCAGTACTTC	CATSSRPRGGLYEQYF
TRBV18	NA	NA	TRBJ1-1	TGTGCCAGCTCTCTTTATGACGGGGGAAAGAACACTGAAGCTTTCTTT	CASSLYDGGKNTEAFF
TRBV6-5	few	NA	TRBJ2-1	TGTGCCAGCAGTTGGGGGCCTTTAACCGAGGAGAACTACAATGAGCAGTTCTTC	CASSWGPLTEENYNEQFF
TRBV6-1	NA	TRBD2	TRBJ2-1	TGTGCCAGCAGGCAAGCGGGAGGGCAAGAGCAGTTCTTC	CASRQAGGQEQFF
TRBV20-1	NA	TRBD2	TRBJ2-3	TGCAGTGCTCAAGGACTAGCGGGAGCCTCAGATACGCAGTATTTT	CSAQGLAGASDTQYF
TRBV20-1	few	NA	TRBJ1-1	TGCAGTGCTAGCCGGGGGGCGAAGAACACTGAAGCTTTCTTT	CSASRGAKNTEAFF
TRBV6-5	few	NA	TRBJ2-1	TGTGCCAGCAGTCACCCCGTGGGTAGCTCCTACAATGAGCAGTTCTTC	CASSHPVGSSYNEQFF
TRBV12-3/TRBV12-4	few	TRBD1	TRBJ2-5	TGTGCCAGCAGTCCACGGGACAGGGGGCGGGAGACCCAGTACTTC	CASSPRDRGRETQYF
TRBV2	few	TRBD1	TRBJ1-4	TGTGCCAGCAGTGGCGGCCCAGGGGGGAATGAAAAACTGTTTTTT	CASSGGPGGNEKLFF
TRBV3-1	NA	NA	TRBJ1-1	TGTGCCAGCAGCCAGAGGGAGGGGAACACTGAAGCTTTCTTT	CASSQREGNTEAFF
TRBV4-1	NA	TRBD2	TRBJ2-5	TGCGCCAGCAGCCAAGATGTGGGGGGGGAGACCCAGTACTTC	CASSQDVGGETQYF
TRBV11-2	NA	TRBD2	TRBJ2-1	TGTGCCAGCAGCCTTTGGGGGGGCAATGAGCAGTTCTTC	CASSLWGGNEQFF
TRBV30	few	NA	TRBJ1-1	TGTGCCTGGAGGATCACCCGAGGGGCTGAAGCTTTCTTT	CAWRITRGAEAFF
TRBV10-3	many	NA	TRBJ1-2	TGTGCCATCAGTGAGCTGTCGGACGGCTATGGCTACACCTTC	CAISELSDGYGYTF
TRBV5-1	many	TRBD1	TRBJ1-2	TGCGCCAGCAGCTTGCGAGGGACAGCTAACTATGGCTACACCTTC	CASSLRGTANYGYTF
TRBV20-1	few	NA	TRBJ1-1	TGCAGTGCTAGTCAGGAAATCTCTGGTAGCACTGAAGCTTTCTTT	CSASQEISGSTEAFF
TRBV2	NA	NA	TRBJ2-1	TGTGCCAGCAGTGCGGGGATGCAGCAGTTCTTC	CASSAGMQQFF
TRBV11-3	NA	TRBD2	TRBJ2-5	TGTGCCAGCAGCTTAAGCGGGACCAGGTACTTC	CASSLSGTRYF
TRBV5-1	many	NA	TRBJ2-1	TGCGCCAGCAGCTTGGAAAATGAGCAGTTCTTC	CASSLENEQFF
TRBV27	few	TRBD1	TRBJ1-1	TGTGCCACCGGTAAGGGACAGACGAACACTGAAGCTTTCTTT	CATGKGQTNTEAFF
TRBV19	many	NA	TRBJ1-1	TGTGCCAGTAGTTCCAGGCCCCGGGGCATGAACACTGAAGCTTTCTTT	CASSSRPRGMNTEAFF
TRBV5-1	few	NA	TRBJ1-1	TGCGCCAGCAGAATGGGATCGAACACTGAAGCTTTCTTT	CASRMGSNTEAFF
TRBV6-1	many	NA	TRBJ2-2	TGTGCCAGCAGTGCCCCGGGAACTAACACCGGGGAGCTGTTTTTT	CASSAPGTNTGELFF
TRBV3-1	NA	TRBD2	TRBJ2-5	TGTGCCAGTCTAGCGGGTGAGACCCAGTACTTC	CASLAGETQYF
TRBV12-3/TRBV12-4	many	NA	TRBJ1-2	TGTGCCAGCAGTTTTACGGCTGGGTCGAGGGGCTACACCTTC	CASSFTAGSRGYTF
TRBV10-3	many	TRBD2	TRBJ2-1	TGTGCCACCCTACTAGCGGGAGAGGTCAATGAGCAGTTCTTC	CATLLAGEVNEQFF
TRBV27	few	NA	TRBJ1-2	TGTGCCAGCAGAACGCAGGCGTATGGCTACACCTTC	CASRTQAYGYTF
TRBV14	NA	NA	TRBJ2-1	TGTGCCAGCAGCCGCTACATGGAGCAGTTCTTC	CASSRYMEQFF
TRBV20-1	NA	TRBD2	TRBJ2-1	TGCAGTGCTAGAGCGCCGGGACTAGCGTTGGAAAATGAGCAGTTCTTC	CSARAPGLALENEQFF
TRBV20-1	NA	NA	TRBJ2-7	TGCAGTGCTCCAGCTTGGGGCTCCTACGAGCAGTACTTC	CSAPAWGSYEQYF
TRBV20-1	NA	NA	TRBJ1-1	TGCAGTGCTGGGGGGCCGGGCACTGAAGCTTTCTTT	CSAGGPGTEAFF